The rows below give T cell receptor beta chains drawn from one sample of a study of cytomegalovirus exposure and HLA in healthy donors. TCRdb's copy holds only in-frame clones and misses some; the assay was immunoSEQ multiplex PCR. The table lists around 160,000 clones, around 80% of them singletons, with more than 1.4% in the top ten. Sequencing used PBMCs. The receptor set was obtained from a male donor in good health and CMV-seronegative. The CDR3 runs from the conserved cysteine through the conserved F or W.

>16|TRBJ1-1|TRBV5-1
CASSLGGQSLNTEAFF
>16|TRBJ1-2|TRBV28
CASSLDRAHAGGGYTF
>15|TRBJ1-1|TRBV7-9
CASTIIAGENTEAFF
>14|TRBJ2-7|TRBV18
CASSRRTDSYEQYF
>14|TRBJ1-2|TRBV11-2
CASTGTGGDYGYTF
>14|TRBJ2-2|TRBV29-1
CSARPGEASGELFF
>14|TRBJ1-5|TRBV28
CASSTGVGVQPQHF
>12|.|TRBV7-9
CASSLVPYEQYF
>14|TRBJ2-1|TRBV6-5
CASKLTLSYNEQFF
>16|TRBJ2-1|TRBV4-3
CASSQVGTSGYNEQFF
>14|TRBJ2-3|TRBV7-2
CASSLVHPQDTQYF
>17|TRBJ1-4|TRBV19
CASSIRGPRSTNEKLFF
>18|TRBJ2-2|TRBV4-2
CASSQDWGQFANTGELFF
>17|TRBJ2-5|TRBV5-4
CASSPGPTSGGSVTQYF
>13|TRBJ2-4|TRBV5-5
CASSRGGKDIQYF
>15|TRBJ2-5|TRBV7-2
CASRQRLAATGTQYF
>14|TRBJ2-3|TRBV2
CASSAGRSTDTQYF
>12|TRBJ2-3|TRBV10-3
CAISEQSDTQYF
>13|TRBJ1-6|TRBV15
CATIGTGGRTLHF
>16|TRBJ2-7|TRBV6-5
CASSYVGTGVMTEQYF
>13|TRBJ1-2|TRBV2
CASSEQGAQGYTF
>16|TRBJ2-1|TRBV19
CASSMAGTGGVHEQFF
>15|TRBJ2-7|TRBV18
CASSGQGLSSYEQYF
>16|TRBJ2-1|TRBV7-3
CASSRQAGGPYNEQFF
>13|TRBJ1-2|TRBV6-1
CASGQGNNYGYTF
>13|TRBJ2-7|TRBV7-3
CASSLTGGREQYF
>14|TRBJ2-7|TRBV7-9
CASSWTGTAYEQYF
>15|TRBJ1-3|TRBV7-8
CASSLDRGAGNTIYF
>15|TRBJ1-2|TRBV2
CASRRQGALGYGYTF
>15|TRBJ1-4|TRBV28
CASSARDSLGEKLFF
>15|TRBJ2-7|TRBV6-5
CASTGTGQWSPVQYF
>17|TRBJ2-7|TRBV4-2
CASSQDGAQAVSYEQYF
>20|TRBJ2-6|TRBV11-2
CASSLDAQGLLLSGANVLTF
>14|TRBJ1-4|TRBV28
CASSLAPLGEKLFF
>12|TRBJ1-1|TRBV13
CASSSTGHAAFF
>14|TRBJ1-5|TRBV9
CASSGGRDDQPQHF
>11|TRBJ2-7|TRBV6-5
CASGNREEQYF
>15|TRBJ2-2|TRBV19
CASSFGAANTGELFF
>13|TRBJ2-5|TRBV18
CASSGPDQETQYF
>12|TRBJ2-1|TRBV2
CASSGALNEQFF
>13|TRBJ1-1|TRBV11-3
CASSRDMNTEAFF
>13|TRBJ1-6|TRBV6-5
CASWGVYNSPLHF
>16|TRBJ2-3|TRBV7-3
CASSPGWRGSTDTQYF
>11|TRBJ2-1|TRBV28
CASSRSREQFF
>15|TRBJ2-1|TRBV19
CASSMTGGAFNEQFF
>15|TRBJ1-3|TRBV19
CASSMGTGSGNTIYF
>15|TRBJ1-2|TRBV10-3
CAISEDRGLGYGYTF
>15|TRBJ1-2|TRBV7-9
CASSLASGGNYGYTF
>14|TRBJ2-7|TRBV6-1
CASRLGQAGYEQYF
>14|TRBJ2-1|TRBV4-3
CASSPLTSGDEQFF
>15|TRBJ1-2|TRBV4-2
CASSQGREKNYGYTF
>13|TRBJ1-4|TRBV28
CASSSGTNEKLFF
>15|TRBJ1-6|TRBV28
CASSFRSSYNSPLHF
>17|TRBJ2-2|TRBV9
CASSARGGGAPTGELFF
>16|TRBJ2-1|TRBV7-7
CASSQMTSGGADEQFF
>15|TRBJ1-3|TRBV5-4
CASSLGLSSGNTIYF
>16|TRBJ2-1|TRBV7-6
CASSPTGVRSYNEQFF
>15|TRBJ2-1|TRBV9
CASSVGQNAYNEQFF
>15|TRBJ1-2|TRBV19
CASRLLSTGNYGYTF
>14|TRBJ1-2|TRBV9
CASSAAAGVYVYTF